The rows below give T cell receptor beta chains drawn from one sample of a study of blood T cells in healthy people across ages. TCRdb passed the 5' RACE reads through MiXCR, listing each CDR3 protein once. The table shows under 1,000,000 distinct CDR3 sequences, with roughly 35% occurring only once. Sample: blood. These receptors all come from a young man in good health. Both conserved end residues are part of each CDR3.

TRBJ2-5	TRBV6-5	14	CASSYSYQGETRYF
TRBJ2-3	TRBV30	11	CAWGAADTQYF
TRBJ2-7	TRBV11-2	16	CASSLTGTLSSYEQYF
TRBJ2-5	TRBV6-2/TRBV6-3	17	CASSRTPGQEIQETQYF
TRBJ1-1	TRBV7-2	15	CASSVQGTLNTEAFF
TRBJ2-7	TRBV4-3	17	CASSQEASGGAGNEQYF
TRBJ2-3	TRBV7-2	16	CASSLGTSGFTDTQYF
TRBJ2-1	TRBV6-2/TRBV6-3	13	CASRLASGNEQFF
TRBJ2-1	TRBV6-5	16	CASSAGGTPILNEQFF
TRBJ1-5	TRBV29-1	12	CSVGLQDQPQHF
TRBJ2-5	TRBV4-2	15	CASSQDGDNQETQYF
TRBJ1-2	TRBV7-2	14	CASSSTGSNYGYTF
TRBJ1-1	TRBV29-1	14	CSVDAQGAGTEAFF
TRBJ1-4	TRBV14	16	CASNQRPRSTNEKLFF
TRBJ2-1	TRBV20-1	15	CSAPPLAGTYNEQFF
.	TRBV13	13	CASSARGEETQYF
TRBJ2-7	TRBV6-5	12	CASSYGLGEQYF
TRBJ1-1	TRBV7-2	15	CASRYTFREDAEAFF
TRBJ2-1	TRBV5-1	14	CASSFGTNAQEQFF
TRBJ1-2	TRBV21-1	15	CASSIQGQGSSGYTF
TRBJ2-3	TRBV7-2	13	CASSLQGRDTQYF
.	TRBV9	16	CASSVELAGTLSEQYF
TRBJ1-2	TRBV7-2	14	CASSVREGSYGYTF
.	TRBV5-4	13	CASGLGTQETQYF
TRBJ1-2	TRBV6-6	15	CASSTTGTGNYGHTF
TRBJ2-3	TRBV5-5	17	CASSLALKLAGADTQYF
TRBJ1-5	TRBV12-3/TRBV12-4	17	CASSLGLGDSSNQPQHF
TRBJ2-5	TRBV2	14	CATRRGAPQETQYF
TRBJ1-1	TRBV14	14	CASSRVGSRTEAFF
TRBJ1-2	TRBV6-5	14	CASSDGATGVGYTF